The rows below give T cell receptor beta chains drawn from one sample of a study of blood T cell repertoires in COVID-19. Here immunoSEQ multiplex PCR was the method, and the copy in TCRdb shows in-frame clones only, minus some. The sample lists 120,000 to 150,000 clones, about 81% occurring once. Sequenced sample: peripheral blood. Source of these receptors: a woman of 80 years or more with acute or convalescent COVID-19. Each CDR3 is given with its conserved first and last residue. The D gene is left open where the match is weak. Rows may omit the clone size; those that give it use once, few, many or a size class.

size: .
J: TRBJ2-1
V: TRBV6-1
D: .
DNA: TGTGCCAGCAGTGAAGAGGGGTTACAGAACAATGAGCAGTTCTTC
CDR3: CASSEEGLQNNEQFF

size: .
J: TRBJ2-1
V: TRBV5-6
D: TRBD1
DNA: TGTGCCAGCAGCTTGGTAACAGGGGATGCCTACAATGAGCAGTTCTTC
CDR3: CASSLVTGDAYNEQFF

size: .
J: TRBJ2-1
V: TRBV4-1
D: TRBD1
DNA: TGCGCCAGCAGCCACTACAGGGGCAATGAGCAGTTCTTC
CDR3: CASSHYRGNEQFF

size: .
J: TRBJ2-3
V: TRBV4-2
D: .
DNA: TGTGCCAGCAGCCAAGATCTGCGGGCCGAGCACGGTACGCAGTATTTT
CDR3: CASSQDLRAEHGTQYF

size: .
J: TRBJ2-4
V: TRBV3-1/TRBV3-2
D: .
DNA: TGTGCCAGCAGCCAATACCCGGCAGGGGGGACAAGCCGTAAAAACATTCAGTACTTC
CDR3: CASSQYPAGGTSRKNIQYF

size: .
J: TRBJ1-5
V: TRBV5-1
D: .
DNA: TGCGCCAGCAGCTTCTCCGCGGATCAGCCCCAGCATTTT
CDR3: CASSFSADQPQHF

size: .
J: TRBJ1-2
V: TRBV28
D: .
DNA: TGTGCCAGCAGAGGGATGACGGGAGCCTCTGGCTACACCTTC
CDR3: CASRGMTGASGYTF

size: .
J: TRBJ2-2
V: TRBV6-5
D: TRBD2
DNA: TGTGCCAGTTTGAGCGGGGGGGCTGGTGGGGAGCTGTTTTTT
CDR3: CASLSGGAGGELFF

size: few
J: TRBJ1-5
V: TRBV28
D: .
DNA: TGTGCCAGCAGGCCAGGGGCGGATAGCAATCAGCCCCAGCATTTT
CDR3: CASRPGADSNQPQHF

size: few
J: TRBJ2-3
V: TRBV4-1
D: TRBD1
DNA: TGCGCCAGCAGCCGATTCGTACCCCAGGGGGGCACAGATACGCAGTATTTT
CDR3: CASSRFVPQGGTDTQYF

size: .
J: TRBJ1-1
V: TRBV19
D: .
DNA: TGTGCCAGTTCCGACGGCGGGGGCCGCCCCGAAGCTTTCTTT
CDR3: CASSDGGGRPEAFF

size: .
J: TRBJ2-1
V: TRBV19
D: TRBD2
DNA: TGTGCCAGTAGTCCGATTAGCGGGAGCGGAGGTGAGCAGTTCTTC
CDR3: CASSPISGSGGEQFF

size: .
J: TRBJ1-3
V: TRBV11-2
D: .
DNA: TGTGCCAGCAGACTTAACCCAGGGGCAAACACCATATATTTT
CDR3: CASRLNPGANTIYF

size: .
J: TRBJ2-1
V: TRBV24-1
D: .
DNA: TGTGCCACCAGTGATTTCCCCCTTTACAATGAGCAGTTCTTC
CDR3: CATSDFPLYNEQFF

size: .
J: TRBJ2-2
V: TRBV2
D: TRBD2
DNA: TGTGCCAGCAGTGAACTTGCGGGGGGCACCGGGGAGCTGTTTTTT
CDR3: CASSELAGGTGELFF

size: .
J: TRBJ1-1
V: TRBV6-5
D: .
DNA: TGTGCCAGCAGTTATGGGCTGTGGGACACTGAAGCTTTCTTT
CDR3: CASSYGLWDTEAFF

size: .
J: TRBJ2-3
V: TRBV5-1
D: TRBD2
DNA: TGCGCTAGCAGCTTGGGACTAGCCGGCGCAGATACGCAGTATTTT
CDR3: CASSLGLAGADTQYF

size: .
J: TRBJ2-6
V: TRBV28
D: .
DNA: TGTGCCAGCATCGACAATTTAGGGGGGGCGCAAGGGGCCAACGTCCTGACTTTC
CDR3: CASIDNLGGAQGANVLTF

size: .
J: TRBJ1-2
V: TRBV9
D: .
DNA: TGTGCCAGCAGCGTAGATTTTGTGGGCAGCCAAACAAATGGCTACACCTTC
CDR3: CASSVDFVGSQTNGYTF

size: once
J: TRBJ1-1
V: TRBV24-1
D: TRBD1
DNA: TGTGCCACCAGTGACCAGAACAGGGGGCCCACTGAAGCTTTCTTT
CDR3: CATSDQNRGPTEAFF

size: .
J: TRBJ1-1
V: TRBV18
D: TRBD1
DNA: TGTGCCAGCTCACCAAGGGGGCTTGGCGGTGGGAACACTGAAGCTTTCTTT
CDR3: CASSPRGLGGGNTEAFF

size: .
J: TRBJ2-3
V: TRBV7-2
D: TRBD2
DNA: TGTGCCAGCAGCCAACCCAGCGGGGCCCAAGATACGCAGTATTTT
CDR3: CASSQPSGAQDTQYF

size: .
J: TRBJ2-2
V: TRBV5-1
D: .
DNA: TGCGCCAGCAGCTTGTCCCAAACCGGGGAGCTGTTTTTT
CDR3: CASSLSQTGELFF

size: .
J: TRBJ1-2
V: TRBV6-4
D: .
DNA: TGTGCCAGCAGTGAATATCCGGGGGATCGAGGCTACACCTTC
CDR3: CASSEYPGDRGYTF

size: .
J: TRBJ2-5
V: TRBV4-1
D: TRBD2
DNA: TGCGCCAGCAGCCAATTTGGGGGGGTTGGGCGTTTTTATCATGAGACCCAGTACTTC
CDR3: CASSQFGGVGRFYHETQYF

size: .
J: TRBJ1-5
V: TRBV19
D: .
DNA: TGTGCCAGTAGTTGGGGCAGTAGCAATCAGCCCCAGCATTTT
CDR3: CASSWGSSNQPQHF

size: .
J: TRBJ2-3
V: TRBV5-6
D: .
DNA: TGTGCCAGCAGCTGGAGGGGCGGAGATACGCAGTATTTT
CDR3: CASSWRGGDTQYF

size: .
J: TRBJ2-1
V: TRBV3-1/TRBV3-2
D: TRBD2
DNA: TGTGCCAGCAGCCGTGGTAGCGGGGTATACAATGAGCAGTTCTTC
CDR3: CASSRGSGVYNEQFF

size: .
J: TRBJ1-2
V: TRBV24-1
D: .
DNA: TGTGCCACCGGCGGGGGACGGGGATTTGACTATGGCTACACCTTC
CDR3: CATGGGRGFDYGYTF

size: .
J: TRBJ1-1
V: TRBV5-4
D: .
DNA: TGTGCCAGCAGCCAAAATTTAAATACGGGGGGAGCTTTCTTT
CDR3: CASSQNLNTGGAFF

size: .
J: TRBJ1-3
V: TRBV19
D: .
DNA: TGTGCCAGTAGTCCCCCGGGGGGCAGACCTGGAAACACCATATATTTT
CDR3: CASSPPGGRPGNTIYF

size: .
J: TRBJ2-3
V: TRBV6-5
D: TRBD2
DNA: TGTGCCAGCACTAGCGGGAGGGCCCGCACAGATACGCAGTATTTT
CDR3: CASTSGRARTDTQYF

size: .
J: TRBJ1-1
V: TRBV20-1
D: .
DNA: TGCAGTGCCAGACAGGACACTGAAGCTTTCTTT
CDR3: CSARQDTEAFF

size: .
J: TRBJ2-1
V: TRBV19
D: .
DNA: TGTGCCAGTAGCAATCCAGGATCCTACAATGAGCAGTTCTTC
CDR3: CASSNPGSYNEQFF

size: once
J: TRBJ2-7
V: TRBV4-1
D: .
DNA: TGCGCCAGCAGCCAAGTTCCCGAGGGATCGTACTATGAGCAGTACTTC
CDR3: CASSQVPEGSYYEQYF

size: .
J: TRBJ2-1
V: TRBV2
D: TRBD2
DNA: TGTGCCAGCAGTGTCAGACTAGCGCGGGATGAGCAGTTCTTC
CDR3: CASSVRLARDEQFF

size: .
J: TRBJ1-1
V: TRBV2
D: .
DNA: TGTGCCAGCAAATCCATGGAAGCTTTCTTT
CDR3: CASKSMEAFF

size: once
J: TRBJ1-6
V: TRBV6-1
D: .
DNA: TGTGCCAGCAGTGAAGTCGGGGTCTCACCCCTCCACTTT
CDR3: CASSEVGVSPLHF

size: .
J: TRBJ1-2
V: TRBV2
D: .
DNA: TGTGCCAGCAGTGAACCTGGGGAGAGCTACACCTTC
CDR3: CASSEPGESYTF

size: .
J: TRBJ2-3
V: TRBV7-3
D: TRBD2
DNA: TGTGCCAGCAGCACACTAGCGGGGGGACACTCTAGCACAGATACGCAGTATTTT
CDR3: CASSTLAGGHSSTDTQYF

size: .
J: TRBJ2-3
V: TRBV2
D: .
DNA: TGTGCCAGCAGTGGCCGACTCTTAAGCACAGATACGCAGTATTTT
CDR3: CASSGRLLSTDTQYF

size: .
J: TRBJ1-5
V: TRBV4-1
D: .
DNA: TGCGCCAGCAGCGGAGGGGCGGTGGATCAGCCCCAGCATTTT
CDR3: CASSGGAVDQPQHF

size: .
J: TRBJ1-2
V: TRBV7-2
D: .
DNA: TGTGCCAGCAGCTTAGGGGTCGGGGGCTATGGCTACACCTTC
CDR3: CASSLGVGGYGYTF

size: once
J: TRBJ2-7
V: TRBV3-1/TRBV3-2
D: TRBD2
DNA: TGTGCCAGCAGCCAAAGGACGGGGGGCTACGAGCAGTACTTC
CDR3: CASSQRTGGYEQYF

size: .
J: TRBJ1-3
V: TRBV28
D: TRBD1
DNA: TGTGCCAGCAGAATCCAGGGGGCTGAGGGAAACACCATATATTTT
CDR3: CASRIQGAEGNTIYF